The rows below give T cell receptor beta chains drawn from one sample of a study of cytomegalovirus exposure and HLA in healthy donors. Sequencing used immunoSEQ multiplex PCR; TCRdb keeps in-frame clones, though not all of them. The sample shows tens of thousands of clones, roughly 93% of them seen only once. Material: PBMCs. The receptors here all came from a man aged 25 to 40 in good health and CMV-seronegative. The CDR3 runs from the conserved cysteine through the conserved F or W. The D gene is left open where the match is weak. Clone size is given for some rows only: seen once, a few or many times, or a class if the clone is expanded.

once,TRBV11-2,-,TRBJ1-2,TGTGCCAGCAGCTTACAGGGTGATATAACTAACTATGGCTACACCTTC,CASSLQGDITNYGYTF
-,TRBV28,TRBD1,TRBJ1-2,TGTGCCAGCAACTCCCCCGAGGGACAGGGCTTCTATGGCTACACCTTC,CASNSPEGQGFYGYTF
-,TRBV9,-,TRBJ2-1,TGTGCCAGCAGCGTGGGGGGAGGTCGGGGCATTGAGCAGTTCTTC,CASSVGGGRGIEQFF
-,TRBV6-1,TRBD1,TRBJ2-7,TGTGCCAGCAGACCCAATAGACAGGGCCACGAGCAGTACTTC,CASRPNRQGHEQYF
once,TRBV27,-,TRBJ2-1,TGTGCCAGCAGTCCACCGGGATACAATGAGCAGTTCTTC,CASSPPGYNEQFF
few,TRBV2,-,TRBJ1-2,TGTGCCAGCAGTGACCCGACGGGGGTACAGGGCTACACCTTC,CASSDPTGVQGYTF
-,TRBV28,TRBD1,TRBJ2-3,TGTGCCAGCAGAGACAGGGGCACAGATACGCAGTATTTT,CASRDRGTDTQYF
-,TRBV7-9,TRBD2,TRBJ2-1,TGTGCCAGCAGCTCCACGTCTAGCGGGAGGTACAATGAGCAGTTCTTC,CASSSTSSGRYNEQFF
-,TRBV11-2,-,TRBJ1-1,TGTGCCAGCAGCTTAGAGAGGAACACTGAAGCTTTCTTT,CASSLERNTEAFF
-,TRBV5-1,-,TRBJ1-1,TGCGCCAGCCGGGTGAACACTGAAGCTTTCTTT,CASRVNTEAFF
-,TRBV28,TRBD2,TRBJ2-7,TGTGCCAGCAGTTCTGAGACTAGCGGGCCCTACGAGCAGTACTTC,CASSSETSGPYEQYF
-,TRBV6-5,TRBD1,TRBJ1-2,TGTGCCAGCAGCCGGGGACAGGGACCGCATGGCTACACCTTC,CASSRGQGPHGYTF
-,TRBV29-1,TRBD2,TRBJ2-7,TGCAGCGTAACTAGCGGGAGGGCCTCTGGTTCCTACGAGCAGTACTTC,CSVTSGRASGSYEQYF
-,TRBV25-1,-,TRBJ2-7,TGTGCCAGCAGCAGACCAGGACATTTCTACGAGCAGTACTTC,CASSRPGHFYEQYF
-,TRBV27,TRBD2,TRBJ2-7,TGTGCCAGCAGTTACCTGGGACTAGCGGGAGTTCTTGCCTACGAGCAGTACTTC,CASSYLGLAGVLAYEQYF
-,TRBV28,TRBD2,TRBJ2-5,TGTGCCAGTCAGTATGGTTACCTAGCGGGGCGGGAGACCCAGTACTTC,CASQYGYLAGRETQYF
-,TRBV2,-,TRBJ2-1,TGTGCCAGCACCATCCGAGGAGGGAGTCGGAATGAGCAGTTCTTC,CASTIRGGSRNEQFF
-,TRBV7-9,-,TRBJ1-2,TGTGCCAGCAGCGACTGGACATCTGATGGCTACACCTTC,CASSDWTSDGYTF
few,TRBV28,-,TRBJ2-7,TGTGCCACCACCCGTCTATACGAGCAGTACTTC,CATTRLYEQYF
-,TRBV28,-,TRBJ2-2,TGTGCCAGCAGACAGGGATTCGCCGGGGAGCTGTTTTTT,CASRQGFAGELFF
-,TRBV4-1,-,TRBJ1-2,TGCGCCAGCAGCCAAGTTAACAGGGTCGACTATGGCTACACCTTC,CASSQVNRVDYGYTF
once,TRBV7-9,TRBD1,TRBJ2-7,TGTGCCAGCAGCCCCCCCGGGACAGGCACCGGGATCCTCGAGCAGTACTTC,CASSPPGTGTGILEQYF
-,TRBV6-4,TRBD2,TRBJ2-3,TGTGCCAGCAGTGACTCCCGGGGGGGCCCGGATACGCAGTATTTT,CASSDSRGGPDTQYF
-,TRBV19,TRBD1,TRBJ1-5,TGTGCCAGTTCCGGGACAGGGAATCAGCCCCAGCATTTT,CASSGTGNQPQHF
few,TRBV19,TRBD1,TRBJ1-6,TGTGCCAGTATCGACAGGGGTAAGAATTCACCCCTCCACTTT,CASIDRGKNSPLHF
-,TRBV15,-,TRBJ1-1,TGTGCCACCAGCAGTAATGTCGCAGGCATGAACACTGAAGCTTTCTTT,CATSSNVAGMNTEAFF
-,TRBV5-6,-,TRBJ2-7,TGTGCCAGCAGCCTACAGGGAAGGTACGAGCAGTACTTC,CASSLQGRYEQYF